The source of this T cell receptor beta chain is a study of beta chain features in type 1 diabetes. Germline CDR1 is SGHTA and CDR2 is FQGNSA. This CDR3 has 16 amino acids. Trimming shortened V by 5 bases and J by 4 bases, and 18 bases separated the two germline ends. Sequencing targeted expressed TCRB transcripts, as all isolated RNA had been reverse transcribed. Libraries were prepared by immunoSEQ multiplex PCR; TCRdb keeps only in-frame clonotypes and omits some of them. The sample yields 250,000 or so clones, 68% seen once. The study, taken as a whole, reports: The question left open here concerned HLA type influencing TCRB rearrangement.

Concerning this clone: What it binds is unknown.

The clonotype was recovered from a man aged 25 to 45 in good health. The rearrangement uses TRBV7-2 and TRBJ2-1; D may match TRBD1 or TRBD2 (5 bases each). Material for sequencing was naive CD4+ T cells from blood. CDR3 amino acids: CASSAGRGPAYNEQFF. As DNA, the CDR3 is TGTGCCAGCAGCGCGGGTAGGGGCCCGGCGTACAATGAGCAGTTCTTC. Based on the CDR3 plus reference TRBV7-2 and TRBJ2-1, the full variable domain is GAGVSQSPSNKVTEKGKDVELRCDPISGHTALYWYRQSLGQGLEFLIYFQGNSAPDKSGLPSDRFSAERTGGSVSTLTIQRTQQEDSAVYLCASSAGRGPAYNEQFFGPGTRLTVL.